This TCR beta chain was observed in a study of T cells after yellow fever vaccination. The study, taken as a whole, reports: Peak timing came faster in the weaker secondary response, day 5 versus 15. Overall, a small share of clonotypes was seen in both CD4 and CD8 compartments.

This clonotype was observed many times. Its cognate antigen is unknown. Generation of TCR cDNA used 5'RACE template switching (which added a universal primer site and UMIs). Each CDR3 protein gets one entry after TCRdb re-called the 5' RACE reads with MiXCR. The sample shows roughly 180,000 distinct CDR3 sequences, approximately 6.2% of them seen only once. Looked up from germline, CDR1 is SGHDT and CDR2 is YYEEEE. This CDR3 spans 12 amino acids. Between the trimmed V and J ends, which lost 4 bases and 5 bases, there was a span of 4 bases. Sequencing was performed on CD4+ T cells sorted from PBMCs, taken on the day of the first yellow fever vaccination. The rearrangement uses TRBV5-6 and TRBJ1-6; D call uncertain. The TCR originated in a young man who received the YFV17D yellow fever vaccine. CDR3 sequence: CASSDNNSPLHF. The CDR3 nucleotides are TGTGCCAGCAGCGACAATAATTCACCCCTCCACTTT.